These 20 T cell receptor beta chains were sequenced from one sample in a study of T cell changes during pregnancy in multiple sclerosis. Profiling relied on immunoSEQ multiplex PCR, and the TCRdb table lists in-frame clones only, not all of them. The repertoire consists of approximately 34,000 clones, with over 75% occurring once and the leading ten covering around 10%. The specimen was CD8+ T cells from peripheral blood mononuclear cells, collected before pregnancy. These receptors were taken from a female donor with multiple sclerosis, enrolled in a pregnancy study.

The chain has TRBV30 and TRBJ2-7; 7 bases agree with TRBD1. Looked up from germline, CDR1 is GTSNPN and CDR2 is SVGIG (reference sequence). The CDR3 sequence is 13 residues long. The trim removed 2 bases at V and 4 bases at J, leaving 5 bases unmatched. This CDR3 reads CAWSTGQTYEQYF. CDR3 DNA: TGTGCCTGGAGTACGGGACAGACTTACGAGCAGTACTTC.

The chain couples TRBV11-2 to TRBJ2-3, with TRBD2 matching 8 bases. Germline V CDR1 and CDR2: SGHAT, FQNNGV. This CDR3 is 15 amino acids long. The ends lost 3 bases at V and 3 bases at J; junction bases unmatched: 5. The CDR3 DNA is TGTGCCAGCAGCTTCATAGCGGGAAGGACAGATACGCAGTATTTT. Amino acid sequence: CASSFIAGRTDTQYF. Variable domain in full (rest from reference TRBV11-2 and TRBJ2-3): EAGVAQSPRYKIIEKRQSVAFWCNPISGHATLYWYQQILGQGPKLLIQFQNNGVVDDSQLPKDRFSAERLKGVDSTLKIQPAKLEDSAVYLCASSFIAGRTDTQYFGPGTRLTVL.

The chain has TRBV7-9 and TRBJ2-1; the D gene is possibly TRBD2 (6 bases). CDR1 and CDR2 (germline): SEHNR, FQNEAQ (reference sequence). The CDR3 is 16 amino acids. V lost 4 bases and J lost 4, with 17 bases in between. CDR3 sequence (DNA): TGTGCCAGCAGCTCTTCGTCTAGCGACGAATACAATGAGCAGTTCTTC. Protein: CASSSSSSDEYNEQFF.

The J gene is TRBJ1-6, the V gene TRBV4-3; TRBD1 matches 7 bases. CDR1 and CDR2 (germline): LGHNA, YSLEER. This CDR3 region has 15 residues. The J segment lost 8 bases and the V segment lost 3 bases, leaving 7 bases of the junction unmatched. Written as DNA, the CDR3 is TGCGCCAGCAGCCAGCGGACAGGATGGTATTCACCCCTCCACTTT. Amino acids: CASSQRTGWYSPLHF.

The chain has TRBV19 and TRBJ1-1, with D possibly matching TRBD1 (5 bases). Germline V gives CDR1 LNHDA, CDR2 SQIVND (reference sequence). V was clipped by 9 bases and J by 6 bases, with 14 bases between them. The CDR3 runs 12 residues. The CDR3 DNA sequence: TGTGCCAGCCAAGACAGTAGATCTGAAGCTTTCTTT. This encodes CASQDSRSEAFF.

The count of this clone is one. The chain combines TRBV5-1 with TRBJ1-4; TRBD1 matches 11 bases. CDR1 and CDR2 from the germline V gene are SGHRS and YFSETQ. The CDR3 length is 15 residues. With V trimmed by 1 base and J by 8 bases, 4 bases remained unmatched. CDR3 nucleotide sequence: TGCGCCAGCAGCTTGACCGGGACAGGGGGGGAAAAACTGTTTTTT. Its translation: CASSLTGTGGEKLFF.

This clone has only one observation. The V call is TRBV18, the J call TRBJ1-1, with D hard to call. This CDR3 spans 13 amino acids. Looked up from germline, CDR1 is KGHSH and CDR2 is LQKENI. Trimming cost V 3 bases and J 7 bases, with 12 bases left between them. This chain's CDR3 is CASSPSRDDEAFF. CDR3 DNA: TGTGCCAGCTCACCCTCACGGGATGATGAAGCTTTCTTT.

Of note for this clone: At one end, the junction sequence differs from germline, possibly due to a read error. The chain links TRBV2 to TRBJ2-1, with D perhaps matching TRBD2 (5 bases). The V gene's germline CDR1 is SNHLY and CDR2 FYNNEI. The CDR3 is 11 amino acids. The CDR3 loop reads CASTPGNEQLF. The CDR3 coding sequence is TGTGCCAGCACGCCGGGGAATGAGCAGCTCTTC.

This clone appeared a single time. This sequence joins TRBV19 and TRBJ1-1; D is uncertain. CDR3 length: 16 residues. Germline assignment: CDR1 LNHDA and CDR2 SQIVND (reference sequence). V dropped 2 bases and J dropped 2 bases, with 15 bases sitting between them. DNA of the CDR3: TGTGCCAGTAGTATAATGGGTAGAGGTGGTAACACTGAAGCTTTCTTT. It specifies CASSIMGRGGNTEAFF.

The genes are TRBV11-2 and TRBJ2-7, with 10 bases aligning to TRBD1. Germline CDR1 reads SGHAT; CDR2 reads FQNNGV. This CDR3 has 15 residues. V was pared by 3 bases and J by 4 bases, with 6 bases of the junction left unmatched. This CDR3 is CASSFDRDRGYEQYF. In nucleotides, the CDR3 is TGTGCCAGCAGCTTCGACCGGGACAGGGGTTACGAGCAGTACTTC.

There are a few counts of this clone. The chain joins TRBV7-3 to TRBJ1-5; 7 bases are a match to TRBD1. This CDR3 is built from 14 residues. V gave up 3 bases and J gave up 5 bases; unmatched junction bases: 4. Germline V gives CDR1 SGHTA, CDR2 FQGTGA. CDR3 loop: CASSLGQLHQPQHF. The CDR3 nucleotides read TGTGCCAGCAGCTTGGGACAGCTCCATCAGCCCCAGCATTTT.

The CDR3 sequence: CASSYSNGAEQFF. Here the CDR3 DNA reads TGTGCCAGCAGTTACTCAAACGGTGCTGAGCAGTTCTTC. This sequence joins TRBV6-5 and TRBJ2-1; D is undetermined. V was shortened by 0 bases and J by 9 bases, with 9 bases between the two germline ends. CDR1 is MNHEY and CDR2 is SVGAGI in the germline V gene. The CDR3 length is 13 residues.

The chain couples TRBV29-1 to TRBJ2-7; 14 bases are a match to TRBD2. Losses at the gene ends were 2 bases for V and 6 bases for J; bases not matched to a gene: 3. The CDR3 runs 14 residues. Per the germline V gene, CDR1 is SQVTM and CDR2 is ANQGSEA. The CDR3 DNA sequence: TGCAGCGTTGAAAGACTAGCGGGAGGGGCCGAGCAGTACTTC. Translated, it gives CSVERLAGGAEQYF.

The rearrangement links TRBV11-2 to TRBJ1-2; 9 bases agree with TRBD1. Germline CDR1 and CDR2: SGHAT and FQNNGV. V shed 5 bases and J 7 bases; nucleotides not matched to a gene: 14. The CDR3 contains 16 residues. CDR3 DNA sequence: TGTGCCAGCAGCACCGGACAGGGGCGCCCGCGCGGTGGCTACACCTTC. Amino acids: CASSTGQGRPRGGYTF.

The chain links TRBV28 to TRBJ1-2; 7 nucleotides match TRBD1. The CDR3 has 14 amino acids. Germline loops: CDR1 MDHEN, CDR2 SYDVKM. With 3 bases clipped from V and 4 bases from J, the junction kept 5 bases outside the gene matches. CDR3: CASSFPGTAYGYTF. DNA for the CDR3: TGTGCCAGCAGTTTCCCCGGGACAGCCTATGGCTACACCTTC.

This clone was picked up one time. V and J are TRBV18 and TRBJ1-2; D is possibly TRBD1 (5 bases). The V gene's germline CDR1 is KGHSH and CDR2 LQKENI. The CDR3 consists of 15 residues. V was pared by 2 bases and J by 3 bases, with 13 bases between. The CDR3 protein is CASSPEAGRDYGYTF. The DNA of the CDR3 is TGTGCCAGCTCACCAGAGGCAGGGCGCGACTATGGCTACACCTTC. Complete variable domain (other parts from reference TRBV18 and TRBJ1-2): NAGVMQNPRHLVRRRGQEARLRCSPMKGHSHVYWYRQLPEEGLKFMVYLQKENIIDESGMPKERFSAEFPKEGPSILRIQQVVRGDSAAYFCASSPEAGRDYGYTFGSGTRLTVV.

The chain employs TRBV9 and TRBJ2-7; 9 bases fit TRBD2. The J segment lost 6 bases and the V segment lost 0 bases, leaving 4 bases of the junction unmatched. The CDR3 runs 14 residues. Germline V gene data show CDR1 as SGDLS and CDR2 as YYNGEE. In DNA form, the CDR3 reads TGTGCCAGCAGCGTAGGAGCGGGAGGTCCCGAGCAGTACTTC. Translation: CASSVGAGGPEQYF.

The DNA of the CDR3 is TGTGCCAGCAGCCGGGGGGTGAACACTGAAGCTTTCTTT. This sequence encodes CASSRGVNTEAFF. The V call is TRBV11-2, the J call TRBJ1-1, with D perhaps TRBD1 (5 bases). The V and J ends lost 5 bases and 0 bases respectively, with 7 bases between them. Germline V gene lookup returns CDR1 SGHAT and CDR2 FQNNGV. This CDR3 has 13 amino acids. The complete variable domain, with remaining parts taken from reference TRBV11-2 and TRBJ1-1, reads EAGVAQSPRYKIIEKRQSVAFWCNPISGHATLYWYQQILGQGPKLLIQFQNNGVVDDSQLPKDRFSAERLKGVDSTLKIQPAKLEDSAVYLCASSRGVNTEAFFGQGTRLTVV.

V usage is TRBV4-3 and J usage is TRBJ2-7; TRBD1 aligns across 8 bases. This CDR3 comprises 15 residues. Unmatched junction bases numbered 4, after V lost 1 base and J lost 2 bases. The germline CDR1 and CDR2 sequences are LGHNA and YSLEER. The CDR3 sequence is CASSQVWTGPYEQYF. DNA for the CDR3: TGCGCCAGCAGCCAAGTTTGGACAGGGCCCTACGAGCAGTACTTC.

A note on this clone: An end of the junction does not agree with germline; a read error may underlie this. This rearrangement joins TRBV19 to TRBJ1-6; D is perhaps TRBD1 (5 bases). Germline V gives CDR1 LNHDA, CDR2 SQIVND (reference sequence). This CDR3 has 15 amino acids. The CDR3 region is CASSIAGQPNSPLHF. The CDR3 DNA sequence: TGTGCCAGCAGTATAGCAGGGCAGCCTAATTCACCCCTCCACTTT.